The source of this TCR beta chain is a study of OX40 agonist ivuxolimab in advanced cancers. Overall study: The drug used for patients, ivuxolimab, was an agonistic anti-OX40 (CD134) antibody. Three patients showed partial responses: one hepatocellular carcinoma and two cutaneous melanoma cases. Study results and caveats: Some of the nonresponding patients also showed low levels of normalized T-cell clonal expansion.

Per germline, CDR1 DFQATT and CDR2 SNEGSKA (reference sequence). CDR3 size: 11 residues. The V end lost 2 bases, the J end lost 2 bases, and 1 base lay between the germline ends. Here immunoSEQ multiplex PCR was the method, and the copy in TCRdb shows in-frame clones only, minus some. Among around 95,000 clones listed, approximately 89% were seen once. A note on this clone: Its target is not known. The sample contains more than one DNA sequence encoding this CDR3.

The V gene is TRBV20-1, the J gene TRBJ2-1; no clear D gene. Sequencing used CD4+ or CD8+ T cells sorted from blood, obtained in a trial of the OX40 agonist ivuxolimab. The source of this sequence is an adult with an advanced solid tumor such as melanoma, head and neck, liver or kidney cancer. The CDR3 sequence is CSARPYNEQFF. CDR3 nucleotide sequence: TGCAGTGCTAGACCCTACAATGAGCAGTTCTTC.